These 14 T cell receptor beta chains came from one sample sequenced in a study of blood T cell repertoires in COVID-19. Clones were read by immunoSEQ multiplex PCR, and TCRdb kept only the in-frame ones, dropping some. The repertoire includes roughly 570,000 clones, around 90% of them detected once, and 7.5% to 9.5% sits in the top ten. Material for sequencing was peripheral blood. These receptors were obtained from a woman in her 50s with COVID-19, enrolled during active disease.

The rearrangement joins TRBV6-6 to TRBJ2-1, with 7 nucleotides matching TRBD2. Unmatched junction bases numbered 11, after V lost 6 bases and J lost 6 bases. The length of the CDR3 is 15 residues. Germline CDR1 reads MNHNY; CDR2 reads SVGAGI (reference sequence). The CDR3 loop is CASRTPDRTSNEQFF. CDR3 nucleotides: TGTGCCAGCAGAACCCCAGATAGGACTAGCAATGAGCAGTTCTTC.

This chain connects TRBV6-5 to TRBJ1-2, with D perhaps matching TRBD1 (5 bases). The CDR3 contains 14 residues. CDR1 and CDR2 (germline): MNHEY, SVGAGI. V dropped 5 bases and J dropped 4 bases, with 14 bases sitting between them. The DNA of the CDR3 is TGTGCCAGCAGTCCCCAGGGAGGGGCCTATGGCTACACCTTC. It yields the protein CASSPQGGAYGYTF.

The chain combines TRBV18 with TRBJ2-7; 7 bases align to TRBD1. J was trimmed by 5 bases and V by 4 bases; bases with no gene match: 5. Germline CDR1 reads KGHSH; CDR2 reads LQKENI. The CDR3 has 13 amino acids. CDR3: CASSLDRDDEQYF. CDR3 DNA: TGTGCCAGCTCACTCGACAGGGATGACGAGCAGTACTTC. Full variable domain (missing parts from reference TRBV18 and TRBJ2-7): NAGVMQNPRHLVRRRGQEARLRCSPMKGHSHVYWYRQLPEEGLKFMVYLQKENIIDESGMPKERFSAEFPKEGPSILRIQQVVRGDSAAYFCASSLDRDDEQYFGPGTRLTVT.

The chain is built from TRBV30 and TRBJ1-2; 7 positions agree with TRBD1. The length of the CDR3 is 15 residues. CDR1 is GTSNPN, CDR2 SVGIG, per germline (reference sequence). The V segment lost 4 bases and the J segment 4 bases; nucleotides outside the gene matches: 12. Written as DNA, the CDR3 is TGTGCCTGGATCCGCCAGGGGGAACCTATCTATGGCTACACCTTC. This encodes CAWIRQGEPIYGYTF.

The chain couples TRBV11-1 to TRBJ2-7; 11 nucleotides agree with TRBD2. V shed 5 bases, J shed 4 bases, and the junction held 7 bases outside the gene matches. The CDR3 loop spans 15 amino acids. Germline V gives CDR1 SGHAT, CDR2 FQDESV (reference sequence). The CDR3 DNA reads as TGTGCCAGCAGCCGCCTAGCGGGGGGTCCATACGAGCAGTACTTC. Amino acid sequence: CASSRLAGGPYEQYF.

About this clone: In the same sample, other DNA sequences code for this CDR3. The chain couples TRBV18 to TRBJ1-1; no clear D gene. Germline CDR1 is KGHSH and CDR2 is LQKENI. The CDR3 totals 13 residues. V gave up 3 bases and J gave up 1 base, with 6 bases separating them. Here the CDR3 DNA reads TGTGCCAGCTCACCTGGGCGGAACACTGAAGCTTTCTTT. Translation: CASSPGRNTEAFF.

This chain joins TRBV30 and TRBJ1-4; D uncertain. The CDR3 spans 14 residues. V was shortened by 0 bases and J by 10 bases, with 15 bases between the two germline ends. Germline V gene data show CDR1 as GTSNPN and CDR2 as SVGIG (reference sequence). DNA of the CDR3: TGTGCCTGGAGTGTAGAAGTTGACGGAGGAAAACTGTTTTTT. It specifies CAWSVEVDGGKLFF.

The CDR3 reads CASSFGTATNEKLFF. CDR3 nucleotides: TGTGCCAGCAGCTTCGGGACAGCAACTAATGAAAAACTGTTTTTT. The V and J genes are TRBV3-1 (or the pseudogene TRBV3-2) and TRBJ1-4; 7 nucleotides align to TRBD1. Trimming cost V 5 bases and J 0 bases; bases outside gene matches: 3. The germline V gene encodes CDR1 LGHDT and CDR2 YNNKEL (reference sequence). This CDR3 contains 15 residues.

CDR3 region: CAWTIAGATDTQYF. The DNA of the CDR3 is TGTGCCTGGACTATAGCGGGGGCCACAGATACGCAGTATTTT. The chain links TRBV30 to TRBJ2-3; TRBD2 agrees at 9 bases. The junction had 4 bases not matched to a gene; V was cut back by 4 bases and J by 2 bases. Looked up from germline, CDR1 is GTSNPN and CDR2 is SVGIG (reference sequence). The CDR3 runs to 14 residues. Drawing the rest from reference TRBV30 and TRBJ2-3, the complete variable domain is SQTIHQWPATLVQPVGSPLSLECTVEGTSNPNLYWYRQAAGRGLQLLFYSVGIGQISSEVPQNLSASRPQDRQFILSSKKLLLSDSGFYLCAWTIAGATDTQYFGPGTRLTVL.

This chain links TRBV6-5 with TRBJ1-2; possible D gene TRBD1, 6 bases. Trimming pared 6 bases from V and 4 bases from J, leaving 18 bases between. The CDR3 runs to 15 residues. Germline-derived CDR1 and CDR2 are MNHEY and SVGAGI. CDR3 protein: CASSHRLGRGYGYTF. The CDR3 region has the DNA TGTGCCAGCAGCCACCGCCTCGGCAGGGGCTATGGCTACACCTTC.

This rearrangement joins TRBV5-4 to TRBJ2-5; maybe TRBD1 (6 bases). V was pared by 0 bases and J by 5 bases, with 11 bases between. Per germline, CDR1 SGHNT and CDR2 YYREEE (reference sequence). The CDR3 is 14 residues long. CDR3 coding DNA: TGTGCCAGCAGCTTGGCTGCAGGGGAGGAGACCCAGTACTTC. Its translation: CASSLAAGEETQYF.

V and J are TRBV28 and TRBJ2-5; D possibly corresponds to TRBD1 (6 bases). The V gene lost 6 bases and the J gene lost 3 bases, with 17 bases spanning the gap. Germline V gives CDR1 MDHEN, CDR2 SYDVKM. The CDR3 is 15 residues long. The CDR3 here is CASSPDTGRKETQYF. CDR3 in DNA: TGTGCCAGCAGCCCCGATACAGGGCGTAAAGAGACCCAGTACTTC.

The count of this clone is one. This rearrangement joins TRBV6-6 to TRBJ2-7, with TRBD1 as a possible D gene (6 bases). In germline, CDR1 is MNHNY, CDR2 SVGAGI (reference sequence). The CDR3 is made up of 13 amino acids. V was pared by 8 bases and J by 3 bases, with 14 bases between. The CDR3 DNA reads TGTGCCAGCCGAGGGGACACTTTCTACGAGCAGTACTTC. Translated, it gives CASRGDTFYEQYF.

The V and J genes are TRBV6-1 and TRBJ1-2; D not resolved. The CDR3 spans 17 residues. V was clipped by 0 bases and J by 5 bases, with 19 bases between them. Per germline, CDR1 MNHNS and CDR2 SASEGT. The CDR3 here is CASSEALGRIVQYGYTF. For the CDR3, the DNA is TGTGCCAGCAGTGAAGCGCTCGGGAGGATTGTACAATATGGCTACACCTTC.